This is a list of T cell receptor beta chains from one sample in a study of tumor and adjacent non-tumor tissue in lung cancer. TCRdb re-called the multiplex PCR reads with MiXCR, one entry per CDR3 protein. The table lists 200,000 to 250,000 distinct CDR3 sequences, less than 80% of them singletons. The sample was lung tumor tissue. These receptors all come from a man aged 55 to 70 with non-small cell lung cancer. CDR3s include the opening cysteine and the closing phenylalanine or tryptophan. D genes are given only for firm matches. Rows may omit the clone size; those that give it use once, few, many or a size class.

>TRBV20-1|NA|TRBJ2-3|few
CSARDPGVADTQYF
TGCAGTGCTAGAGATCCAGGGGTCGCAGATACGCAGTATTTT
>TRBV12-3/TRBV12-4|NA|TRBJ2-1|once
CASCPLSGRGNEQFF
TGTGCCAGCTGTCCCTTATCCGGCAGAGGCAATGAGCAGTTCTTC
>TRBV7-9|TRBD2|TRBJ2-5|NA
CASSLLAGVRETQYF
TGTGCCAGCAGCTTACTAGCGGGAGTCAGGGAGACCCAGTACTTC
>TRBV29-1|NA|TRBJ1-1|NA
CGVEGGSAEPFF
TGCGGCGTTGAGGGTGGATCGGCTGAACCTTTCTTT
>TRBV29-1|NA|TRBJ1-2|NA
CSAAGDRNYGYTF
TGCAGCGCTGCCGGGGACCGTAACTATGGCTACACCTTC
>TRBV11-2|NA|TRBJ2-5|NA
CVSSPATGQETQYF
TGTGTCAGCAGCCCCGCGACAGGCCAAGAGACCCAGTACTTC
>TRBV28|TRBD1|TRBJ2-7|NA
CASSRPGTGLSF
TGTGCCAGCAGCCGCCCCGGGACAGGACTTTCTTTC
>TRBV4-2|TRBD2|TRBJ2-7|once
CASSQDEGTSDYEQYF
TGTGCCAGCAGCCAAGACGAAGGGACTAGCGACTACGAGCAGTACTTC
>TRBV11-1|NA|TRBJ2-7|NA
CASSRRSNTQWEQYF
TGTGCCAGCAGCCGGCGTAGTAACACGCAATGGGAGCAGTATTTC
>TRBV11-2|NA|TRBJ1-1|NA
CASSLDWGNMNTDAFF
TGTGCCAGCAGCTTAGACTGGGGCAACATGAACACTGATGCTTTCTTT
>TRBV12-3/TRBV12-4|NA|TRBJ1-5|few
CASSLASDRRNQPQHF
TGTGCCAGCAGTTTAGCATCTGACAGGAGAAATCAGCCCCAGCATTTT
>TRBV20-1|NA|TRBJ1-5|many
CSARERTGNQPQHF
TGCAGTGCTAGAGAGCGGACAGGCAATCAGCCCCAGCATTTT
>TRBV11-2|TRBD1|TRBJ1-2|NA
CASNPWDRVGYAF
TGTGCCAGCAACCCCTGGGACAGGGTTGGCTACGCCTTC
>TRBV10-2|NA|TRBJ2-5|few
CASSAGGAYQETQYF
TGCGCCAGCAGTGCGGGCGGGGCGTACCAAGAGACCCAGTACTTC
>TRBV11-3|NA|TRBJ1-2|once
CASIPGQAASKYGYTF
TGTGCCAGCATCCCCGGGCAGGCCGCATCTAAATATGGCTACACCTTC
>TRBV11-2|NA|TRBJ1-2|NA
CASSLSRGEFYDYTF
TGTGCAAGCAGCTTAAGTCGGGGAGAATTCTATGACTACACCTTC
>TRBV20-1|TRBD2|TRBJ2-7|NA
CSVASGTNGLREQYF
TGCAGTGTTGCTTCCGGGACTAACGGTCTGAGGGAGCAGTACTTC